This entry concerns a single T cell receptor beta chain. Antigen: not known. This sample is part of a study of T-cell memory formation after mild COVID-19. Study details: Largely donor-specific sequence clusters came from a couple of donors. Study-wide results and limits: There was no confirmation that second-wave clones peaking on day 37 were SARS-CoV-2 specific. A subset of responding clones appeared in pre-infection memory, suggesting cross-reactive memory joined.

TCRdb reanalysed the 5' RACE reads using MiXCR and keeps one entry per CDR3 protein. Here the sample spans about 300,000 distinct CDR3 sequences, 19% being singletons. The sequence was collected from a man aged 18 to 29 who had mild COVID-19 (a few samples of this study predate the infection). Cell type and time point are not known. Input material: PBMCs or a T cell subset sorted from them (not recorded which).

The CDR3 sequence: CASTPGTGGYNEQFF. As DNA, the CDR3 is TGTGCCAGTACCCCCGGGACAGGGGGTTACAATGAGCAGTTCTTC. This rearrangement joins TRBV19 to TRBJ2-1, with 11 positions matching TRBD1. V lost 7 bases, J lost 4 bases, and 6 bases stayed unmatched. Germline CDR1 reads LNHDA; CDR2 reads SQIVND (reference sequence). The CDR3 runs to 15 residues.